In its sample, the clone carrying this T cell receptor beta chain was seen a few times. As yet, its antigen is unknown. TCRdb itself ran the reads through MiXCR, one entry per CDR3 protein. The sample has fewer than 1,000,000 distinct CDR3 sequences; approximately 31% are singletons. This record comes from a study of T cell repertoires in cytomegalovirus infection. CDR3 length equals 15 residues. The germline V gene has CDR1 PRHDT and CDR2 FYEKMQ (reference sequence). V trimming: 4 bases; J trimming: 0 bases; junction bases outside the gene matches: 4. This clonotype was obtained from a human donor in good health (CMV status not recorded). Some clones in this sample may be carry-over from other donors' samples. Sample: cultured CD8+ T cells from PBMCs, taken from culture after CMV antigen stimulation. This rearrangement joins TRBV13 to TRBJ1-1; 8 positions match TRBD1. CDR3 sequence reads: CASSSDRAVNTEAFF. DNA for the CDR3: TGTGCCAGCAGCTCGGACAGGGCAGTGAACACTGAAGCTTTCTTT. The variable domain in full, with the rest retrieved from reference TRBV13 and TRBJ1-1, is AAGVIQSPRHLIKEKRETATLKCYPIPRHDTVYWYQQGPGQDPQFLISFYEKMQSDKGSIPDRFSAQQFSDYHSELNMSSLELGDSALYFCASSSDRAVNTEAFFGQGTRLTVV.